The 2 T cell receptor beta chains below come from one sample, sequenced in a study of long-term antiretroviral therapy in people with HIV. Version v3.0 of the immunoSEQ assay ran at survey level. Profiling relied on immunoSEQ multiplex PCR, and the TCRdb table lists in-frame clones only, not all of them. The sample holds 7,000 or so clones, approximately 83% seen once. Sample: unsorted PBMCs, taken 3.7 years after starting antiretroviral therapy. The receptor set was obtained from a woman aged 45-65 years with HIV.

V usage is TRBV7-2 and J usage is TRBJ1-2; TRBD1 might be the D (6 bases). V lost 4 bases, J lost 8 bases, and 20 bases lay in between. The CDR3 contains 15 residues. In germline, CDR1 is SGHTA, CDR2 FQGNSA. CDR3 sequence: CASSSRGPLENGYTF. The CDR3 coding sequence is TGTGCCAGCAGCTCCAGGGGCCCCCTCGAGAACGGCTACACCTTC.

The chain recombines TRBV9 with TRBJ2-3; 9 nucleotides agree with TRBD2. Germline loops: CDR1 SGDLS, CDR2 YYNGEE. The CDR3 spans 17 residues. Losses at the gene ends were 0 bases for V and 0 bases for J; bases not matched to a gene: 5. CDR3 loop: CASSVGLAGISTDTQYF. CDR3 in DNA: TGTGCCAGCAGCGTAGGTCTAGCGGGGATTAGCACAGATACGCAGTATTTT.